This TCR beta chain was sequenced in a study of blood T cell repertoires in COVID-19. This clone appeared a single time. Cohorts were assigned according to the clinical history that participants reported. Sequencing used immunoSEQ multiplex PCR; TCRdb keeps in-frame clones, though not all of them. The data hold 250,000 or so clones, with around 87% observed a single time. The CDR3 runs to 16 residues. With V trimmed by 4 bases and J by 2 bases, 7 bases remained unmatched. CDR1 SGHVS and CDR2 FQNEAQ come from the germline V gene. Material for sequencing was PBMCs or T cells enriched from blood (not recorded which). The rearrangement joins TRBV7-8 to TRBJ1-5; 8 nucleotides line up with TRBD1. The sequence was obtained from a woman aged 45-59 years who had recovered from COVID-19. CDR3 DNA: TGTGCCAGCAGCTCGGACAGGGTTCGAGGCAATCAGCCCCAGCATTTT. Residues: CASSSDRVRGNQPQHF. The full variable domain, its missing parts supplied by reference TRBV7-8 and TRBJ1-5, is GAGVSQSPRYKVAKRGQDVALRCDPISGHVSLFWYQQALGQGPEFLTYFQNEAQLDKSGLPSDRFFAERPEGSVSTLKIQRTQQEDSAVYLCASSSDRVRGNQPQHFGDGTRLSIL.